This TCR beta chain comes out of a study of T cell repertoires in cytomegalovirus infection. Study-level background: Indicated by public TCR beta signatures were CMV infection and matching HLA type.

In TCRdb, the reads were re-called with MiXCR into one record per CDR3 protein. The data show 550,000 to 700,000 distinct CDR3 sequences, 40% seen once. Losses at the gene ends were 5 bases for V and 10 bases for J; bases not matched to a gene: 6. Germline V lookup: CDR1 DFQATT, CDR2 SNEGSKA (reference sequence). The CDR3 has 13 residues. Worth noting for this clonotype: What it binds is not known.

Study-level points and caveats: Carriage of CMV together with the relevant HLA was identifiable through cumulative public TCR beta family frequency.

Sequences were derived from cultured PBMCs, sampled from culture after CMV antigen stimulation. The sequence was collected from a human donor in good health (CMV status not recorded). Some clones in this sample may be carry-over from other donors' samples. This chain connects TRBV20-1 to TRBJ1-4, with 11 bases fitting TRBD1. The CDR3 loop is CSAPGTGGGKLFF. The CDR3 coding sequence is TGCAGTGCTCCTGGGACAGGGGGGGGAAAACTGTTTTTT.